Following are 8 T cell receptor beta chains from one sample sequenced in a study of blood T cells in healthy people across ages. The second PCR ran roughly 6 to 11 cycles with a sample-barcoded 5' primer and J-beta primers. TCRdb recomputed calls from the 5' RACE reads with MiXCR, one row per CDR3 protein. The data hold roughly 1,700,000 distinct CDR3 sequences, with under 30% observed a single time. Sequencing was done on a sample of blood. These receptors were obtained from a woman aged 25 to 39 in good health.

This chain joins TRBV7-9 and TRBJ2-7, with D maybe TRBD2 (5 bases). This CDR3 region has 16 residues. Germline assignment: CDR1 SEHNR and CDR2 FQNEAQ (reference sequence). Trimming shortened V by 1 base and J by 2 bases, and 15 bases separated the two germline ends. This CDR3 is CASSLGGSGQTYEQYF. The CDR3 nucleotides are TGTGCCAGCAGCTTAGGAGGGTCAGGCCAAACCTACGAGCAGTACTTC.

This clonotype was found a few times. The chain uses TRBV10-1 and TRBJ2-3; 8 bases agree with TRBD1. CDR1 and CDR2 from the germline V gene are WNHNN and SYGVQD (reference sequence). The junction had 7 bases not matched to a gene; V was cut back by 2 bases and J by 6 bases. The length of the CDR3 is 15 residues. The CDR3 here is CASSEGTGTSDTQYF. The CDR3 nucleotides read TGCGCCAGCAGTGAGGGGACAGGTACTTCTGATACGCAGTATTTT.

This clonotype occurred many times. CDR3 region: CASSYGGTPNKNIQYF. As DNA, the CDR3 is TGTGCCAGCAGCTACGGGGGGACACCGAACAAAAACATTCAGTACTTC. V gene TRBV11-2 combines with J gene TRBJ2-4; tentative D call: TRBD2 (7 bases). Trimming removed 4 bases at V and 3 bases at J, with 16 bases between. Germline V gene sequence: CDR1 SGHAT, CDR2 FQNNGV. The CDR3 sequence is 16 residues long.

The chain has TRBV13 and TRBJ1-6; 7 bases are shared with TRBD1. V lost 4 bases, J lost 0 bases, and 3 bases stayed unmatched. This CDR3 is built from 16 residues. Germline V gene lookup returns CDR1 PRHDT and CDR2 FYEKMQ (reference sequence). CDR3 residues: CASSSRGLSYNSPLHF. The CDR3 bases are TGTGCCAGCAGCTCGAGGGGGCTCTCCTATAATTCACCCCTCCACTTT. The whole variable domain, filled in from reference TRBV13 and TRBJ1-6, reads AAGVIQSPRHLIKEKRETATLKCYPIPRHDTVYWYQQGPGQDPQFLISFYEKMQSDKGSIPDRFSAQQFSDYHSELNMSSLELGDSALYFCASSSRGLSYNSPLHFGNGTRLTVT.

This clonotype was seen a few times. The genes are TRBV3-1 and TRBJ2-1, with D perhaps matching TRBD1 (6 bases). The ends were cut back, 3 bases at V and 7 bases at J, with 10 bases in the middle. The CDR3 length is 13 residues. Germline V lookup: CDR1 LGHDT, CDR2 YNNKEL (reference sequence). CDR3 bases: TGTGCCAGCAGCCATCTGCAGGGGAATGAGCAGTTCTTC. This gives the protein CASSHLQGNEQFF.

The genes are TRBV12-3 or TRBV12-4 and TRBJ1-3; D gene unclear. Trimming cost V 5 bases and J 2 bases, with 7 bases left between them. The length of the CDR3 is 13 residues. The chain's CDR3 is CASSEQAGNTIYF. Here the CDR3 DNA reads TGTGCCAGCAGTGAGCAGGCTGGAAACACCATATATTTT.

This clonotype was seen a single time. This rearrangement joins TRBV20-1 to TRBJ2-1, with D possibly matching TRBD2 (7 bases). The V gene's germline CDR1 is DFQATT and CDR2 SNEGSKA (reference sequence). This CDR3 is built from 15 residues. V was clipped by 4 bases and J by 7 bases, with 20 bases between them. The CDR3 sequence: CSAIELGGPGNEQFF. CDR3 sequence (DNA): TGCAGTGCTATAGAACTGGGGGGGCCGGGAAATGAGCAGTTCTTC.

V gene TRBV2 combines with J gene TRBJ1-4; possible D gene TRBD1, 6 bases. Germline CDR1 is SNHLY and CDR2 is FYNNEI. V lost 10 bases to trimming and J lost 7 bases, with 13 bases between them. The CDR3 is made up of 12 amino acids. The CDR3 sequence: CATQGRLEKLFF. The CDR3 bases are TGTGCCACCCAGGGGCGACTTGAAAAACTGTTTTTT.